This T cell receptor beta chain appears in the sequencing data of a study of T cell changes during pregnancy in multiple sclerosis. TCRdb keeps only in-frame clones here, not all; method: immunoSEQ multiplex PCR. The profile shows approximately 37,000 clones, about 88% of them singletons. The V end was cut by 3 bases, the J end by 1 base, with 9 bases between. Germline V lookup: CDR1 LNHNV, CDR2 YYDKDF (reference sequence). The length of the CDR3 is 14 residues. The V and J genes are TRBV15 and TRBJ2-5; D is undetermined. The sequencing used CD8+ T cells from peripheral blood mononuclear cells, collected in the first trimester of pregnancy. The sequence derives from a female donor with multiple sclerosis, enrolled in a pregnancy study. The CDR3 region is CATSRTVFQETQYF. The CDR3 DNA reads as TGTGCCACCAGCAGGACTGTGTTCCAAGAGACCCAGTACTTC.